This T cell receptor beta chain emerged from a study of blood T cell repertoires in COVID-19. Study as a whole: Some COVID-19 samples were acute and others convalescent; all came from the United States, Italy and Spain. Sample material is recorded as cDNA or gDNA derived from T cells, B-cell-depleted T cells, or PBMCs.

Per germline, CDR1 SGHRS and CDR2 YFSETQ. The CDR3 loop spans 14 amino acids. V lost 0 bases to trimming and J lost 3 bases; unmatched junction nucleotides: 1. Original handling: Scientists estimated how many nucleated cells there were by amplifying reference gene primers. Profiling relied on immunoSEQ multiplex PCR, and the TCRdb table lists in-frame clones only, not all of them. That table furnishes V, J and clone size, whereas the DNA furnished D and trimming. Here the sample spans roughly 120,000 clones, 80% being singletons. With respect to this clone: Within the sample, other DNA sequences also encode this same CDR3.

This chain connects TRBV5-1 to TRBJ1-2; 8 positions match TRBD1. This clonotype was obtained from a man between 65 and 85 years old with acute or convalescent COVID-19. Input material: peripheral blood. The CDR3 sequence is CASSLDRGYYGYTF. DNA of the CDR3: TGCGCCAGCAGCTTGGACAGGGGGTACTATGGCTACACCTTC.